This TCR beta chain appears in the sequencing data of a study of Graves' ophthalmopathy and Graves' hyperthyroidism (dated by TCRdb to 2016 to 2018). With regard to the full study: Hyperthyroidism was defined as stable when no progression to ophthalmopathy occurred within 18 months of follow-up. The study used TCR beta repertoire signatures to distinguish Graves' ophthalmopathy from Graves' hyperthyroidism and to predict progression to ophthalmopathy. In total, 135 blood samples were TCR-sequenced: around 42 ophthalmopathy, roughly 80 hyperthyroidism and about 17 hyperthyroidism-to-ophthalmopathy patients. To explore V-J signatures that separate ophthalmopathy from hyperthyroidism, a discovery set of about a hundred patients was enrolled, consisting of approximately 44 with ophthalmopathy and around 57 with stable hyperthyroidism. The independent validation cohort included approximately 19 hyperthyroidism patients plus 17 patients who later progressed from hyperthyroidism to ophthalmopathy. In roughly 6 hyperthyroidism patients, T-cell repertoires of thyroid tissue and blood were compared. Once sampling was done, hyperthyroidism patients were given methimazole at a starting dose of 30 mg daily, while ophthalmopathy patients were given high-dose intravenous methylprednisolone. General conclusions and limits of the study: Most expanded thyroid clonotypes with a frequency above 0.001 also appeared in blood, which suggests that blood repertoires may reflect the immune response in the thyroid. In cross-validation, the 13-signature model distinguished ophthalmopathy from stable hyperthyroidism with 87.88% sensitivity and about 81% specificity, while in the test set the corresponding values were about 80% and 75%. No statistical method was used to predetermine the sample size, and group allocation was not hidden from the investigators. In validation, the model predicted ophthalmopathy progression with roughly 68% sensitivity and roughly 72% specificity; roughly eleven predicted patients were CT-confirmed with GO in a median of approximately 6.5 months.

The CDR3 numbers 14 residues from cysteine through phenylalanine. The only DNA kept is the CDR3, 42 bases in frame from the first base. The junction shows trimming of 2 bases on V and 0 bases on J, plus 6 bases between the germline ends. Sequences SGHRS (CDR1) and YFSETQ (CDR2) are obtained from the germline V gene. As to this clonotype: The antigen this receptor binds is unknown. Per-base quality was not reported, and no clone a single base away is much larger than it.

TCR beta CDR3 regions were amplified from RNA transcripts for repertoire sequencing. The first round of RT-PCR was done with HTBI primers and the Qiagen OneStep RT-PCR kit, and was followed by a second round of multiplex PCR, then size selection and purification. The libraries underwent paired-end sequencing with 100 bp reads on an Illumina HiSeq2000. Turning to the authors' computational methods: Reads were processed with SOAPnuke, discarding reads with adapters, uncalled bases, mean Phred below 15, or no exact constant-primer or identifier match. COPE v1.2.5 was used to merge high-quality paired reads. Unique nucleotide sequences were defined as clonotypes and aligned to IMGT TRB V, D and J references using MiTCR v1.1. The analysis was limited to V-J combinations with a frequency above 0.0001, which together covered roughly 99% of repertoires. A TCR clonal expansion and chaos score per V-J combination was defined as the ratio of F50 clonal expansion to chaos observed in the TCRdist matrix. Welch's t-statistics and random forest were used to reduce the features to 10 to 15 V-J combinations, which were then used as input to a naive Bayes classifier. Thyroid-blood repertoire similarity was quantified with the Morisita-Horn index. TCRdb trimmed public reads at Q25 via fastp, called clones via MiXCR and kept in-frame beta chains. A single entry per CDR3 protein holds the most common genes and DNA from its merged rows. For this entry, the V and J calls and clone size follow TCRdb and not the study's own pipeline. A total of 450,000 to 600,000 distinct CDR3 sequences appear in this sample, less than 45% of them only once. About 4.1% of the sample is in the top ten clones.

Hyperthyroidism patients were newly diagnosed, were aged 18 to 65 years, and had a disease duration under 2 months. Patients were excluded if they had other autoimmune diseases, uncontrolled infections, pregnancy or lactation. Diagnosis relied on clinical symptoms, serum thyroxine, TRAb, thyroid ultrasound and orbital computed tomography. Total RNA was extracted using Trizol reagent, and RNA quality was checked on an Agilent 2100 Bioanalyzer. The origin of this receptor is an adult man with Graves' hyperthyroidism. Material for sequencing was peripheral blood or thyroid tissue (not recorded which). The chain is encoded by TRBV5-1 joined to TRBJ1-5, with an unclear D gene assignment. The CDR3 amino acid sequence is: CASSLTDSNQPQHF. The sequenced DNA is TGCGCCAGCAGCTTAACAGATAGCAATCAGCCCCAGCATTTT. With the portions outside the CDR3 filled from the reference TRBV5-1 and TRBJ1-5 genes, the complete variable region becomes KAGVTQTPRYLIKTRGQQVTLSCSPISGHRSVSWYQQTPGQGLQFLFEYFSETQRNKGNFPGRFSGRQFSNSRSEMNVSTLELGDSALYLCASSLTDSNQPQHFGDGTRLSIL.